The rows below give T cell receptor beta chains drawn from one sample of a study. TCRdb processed the 5' RACE reads anew with MiXCR; each CDR3 protein has one entry. Of over 6,500 distinct CDR3 sequences in the sample, roughly 47% are singletons; the top ten hold less than 4%. Sequenced input: naive CD4+ T cells sorted from a lymph node. The receptors come from a female donor with breast cancer. The CDR3 runs from the conserved cysteine through the conserved F or W. D genes are given only for firm matches. Some rows have no size entry. The others give once, few or many, or a class for an expanded clone.

J	D	V	size	CDR3	DNA
TRBJ1-2	-	TRBV20-1	-	CSASINYDYTF	TGCAGTGCTAGTATTAACTATGACTACACCTTC
TRBJ2-1	TRBD2	TRBV5-1	-	CASSQGTSNEQFF	TGCGCCAGCAGCCAAGGGACTAGCAATGAGCAGTTCTTC
TRBJ1-5	-	TRBV20-1	-	CSASLGTNQPRHF	TGCAGTGCTAGTTTAGGGACCAATCAGCCCCGGCATTTT
TRBJ1-2	-	TRBV6-5	-	CASSRTSGGYTF	TGTGCCAGCAGTAGGACATCGGGGGGCTACACCTTC
TRBJ2-3	TRBD2	TRBV12-3/TRBV12-4	few	CASLSGETDTQYF	TGTGCCAGCCTTAGCGGGGAGACAGATACGCAGTATTTT
TRBJ2-7	-	TRBV6-5	-	CASRPQVLAYEQYF	TGTGCCAGCAGACCACAGGTTTTGGCCTACGAGCAGTACTTC
TRBJ2-1	TRBD2	TRBV2	-	CASSQTSPYNEQFF	TGTGCCAGCAGCCAGACTAGCCCCTACAATGAGCAGTTCTTC
TRBJ2-1	TRBD2	TRBV5-1	-	CASSGPGGSSYNEQFF	TGCGCCAGCAGCGGGCCGGGCGGGAGCTCCTACAATGAGCAGTTCTTC
TRBJ2-7	-	TRBV3-1	few	CASSQGPYEQYF	TGTGCCAGCAGCCAGGGACCCTACGAGCAGTACTTC
TRBJ2-5	TRBD2	TRBV29-1	few	CSARGGGQETQYF	TGCAGCGCCCGGGGGGGAGGGCAAGAGACCCAGTACTTC
TRBJ1-2	-	TRBV12-3/TRBV12-4	-	CASSITSGLGYTF	TGTGCCAGCAGTATAACGTCAGGGCTTGGCTACACCTTC
TRBJ2-5	-	TRBV5-6	-	CASSAEFQSGTQYF	TGTGCCAGCAGCGCGGAGTTCCAGTCGGGGACCCAGTACTTC
TRBJ2-5	-	TRBV7-2	-	CASSLVIGQETQYF	TGTGCCAGCAGCTTAGTAATTGGACAAGAGACCCAGTACTTC
TRBJ1-2	TRBD1	TRBV6-6	few	CASSRTGPHGYTF	TGTGCCAGCAGTCGGACAGGGCCCCATGGCTACACCTTC
TRBJ2-3	-	TRBV20-1	few	CSAVAGEITDTQYF	TGCAGTGCAGTGGCTGGTGAAATCACAGATACGCAGTATTTT
TRBJ1-2	-	TRBV20-1	-	CSAASYGYTF	TGCAGTGCCGCCTCCTATGGCTACACCTTC
TRBJ1-5	TRBD1	TRBV6-6	-	CASTTGGGGQPQHF	TGTGCCAGCACCACAGGGGGCGGGGGACAGCCCCAGCATTTT
TRBJ2-5	-	TRBV5-1	-	CASSLLGLQETHYF	TGCGCCAGCAGCTTGCTGGGCCTCCAAGAGACCCATTACTTC
TRBJ2-3	-	TRBV10-3	-	CAIRNSTDTQYF	TGTGCCATCAGGAACAGCACAGATACGCAGTATTTT
TRBJ1-3	-	TRBV18	-	CASSPPPGDSGNTVYF	TGTGCCAGCTCACCACCACCAGGGGACTCTGGAAACACCGTATATTTT
TRBJ2-2	TRBD2	TRBV9	-	CASSGGSTTGGELFF	TGTGCCAGCAGCGGCGGGAGTACGACGGGAGGGGAGCTGTTTTTT
TRBJ1-3	-	TRBV7-2	few	CASSLVYSGNTIYF	TGTGCCAGCAGCTTAGTCTACTCTGGAAACACCATATATTTT
TRBJ2-7	TRBD1	TRBV3-1	-	CASSHRDRAGEQYF	TGTGCCAGCAGCCACCGGGACAGGGCTGGCGAGCAGTACTTC
TRBJ1-2	-	TRBV15	few	CATSREGGGNYGYTF	TGTGCCACCAGCAGAGAGGGTGGGGGGAACTATGGCTACACCTTC
TRBJ1-3	-	TRBV6-6	medium-sized	CASSRPGENTIYF	TGTGCCAGCAGCCGACCCGGGGAAAACACCATATATTTT
TRBJ2-1	-	TRBV11-2	-	CASSLGTGYNEQFF	TGTGCCAGCAGCTTAGGTACAGGGTACAATGAGCAGTTCTTC
TRBJ2-1	TRBD1	TRBV18	-	CASSPPINRGDNEQFF	TGTGCCAGCTCACCACCTATTAACAGGGGAGACAATGAGCAGTTCTTC
TRBJ1-3	-	TRBV20-1	few	CSANFQGGNTIYF	TGCAGTGCCAATTTTCAAGGTGGAAACACCATATATTTT